These 8 T cell receptor beta chains were sequenced from one sample in a study of CD8+ T cells in alopecia areata. RNA extraction was followed by reverse transcription into cDNA, which acted as the sequencing template. Produced via immunoSEQ multiplex PCR; TCRdb's table is partial and in-frame only. The sample shows about 200,000 clones, about three fifths of them seen only once. Material: CD4+ T cells sorted from blood, obtained at week 0. These receptors all stem from a human donor with alopecia areata.

This chain connects TRBV5-1 to TRBJ2-7, with TRBD1 matching over 8 bases. In germline, CDR1 is SGHRS, CDR2 YFSETQ. With 1 base clipped from V and 7 bases from J, the junction kept 7 bases outside the gene matches. The CDR3 loop spans 14 amino acids. The CDR3 coding sequence is TGCGCCAGCAGCTTGTGGCAGGGGGCTCAAGAGCAGTACTTC. It yields the protein CASSLWQGAQEQYF.

The V call is TRBV7-4, the J call TRBJ2-3; 10 bases match TRBD2. The ends lost 2 bases at V and 5 bases at J; junction bases unmatched: 7. The CDR3 is 16 amino acids. Germline V gene data show CDR1 as SGHVT and CDR2 as SQSDAQ. CDR3 coding DNA: TGTGCCAGCAGCTTAATAGCGGGGGGCCGTGGAGATACGCAGTATTTT. Its translation is CASSLIAGGRGDTQYF.

This chain uses TRBV25-1 with TRBJ1-1; perhaps TRBD1 as D (6 bases). This CDR3 has 15 amino acids. CDR1 is MGHDK, CDR2 SYGVNS, per germline. Trimming shortened V by 0 bases and J by 1 base, and 9 bases separated the two germline ends. CDR3 DNA sequence: TGTGCCAGCAGTGAATATTTAGGGGGGAACACTGAAGCTTTCTTT. This encodes CASSEYLGGNTEAFF.

This clone has just one count. The V gene is TRBV14, the J gene TRBJ2-7; the D is unclear. The CDR3 is 11 residues long. V gave up 6 bases and J gave up 5 bases, with 8 bases separating them. The germline CDR1 and CDR2 sequences are SGHDN and FVKESK. DNA of the CDR3: TGTGCCAGCAGTCACGAACACGAGCAGTACTTC. It codes for CASSHEHEQYF.

This chain uses TRBV11-2 with TRBJ2-2; D is tentatively TRBD1 or TRBD2 (5 bases each). Germline V gene data show CDR1 as SGHAT and CDR2 as FQNNGV. V was clipped by 5 bases and J by 0 bases, with 10 bases between them. The CDR3 runs to 15 residues. CDR3 in DNA: TGTGCCAGCAGCCGGGGCCCCGCGAACACCGGGGAGCTGTTTTTT. Protein product: CASSRGPANTGELFF.

Remarks on this clone: The junction departs from the called germline gene at one end, perhaps through a read error. The chain is built from TRBV4-1 and TRBJ2-6; TRBD1 matches 8 bases. The CDR3 runs to 18 residues. Germline V CDR1 and CDR2: MGHRA, YSYEKL. CDR3 sequence (DNA): TGCGCCAGCAGCTATCCAGGGGGCCGCCTGACTGGGGCCAACGTCCTAACTTTC. It specifies CASSYPGGRLTGANVLTF.

This rearrangement joins TRBV6-5 to TRBJ2-7; D possibly matches TRBD1 or TRBD2 (5 bases each). The CDR3 spans 12 residues. Germline V CDR1 and CDR2: MNHEY, SVGAGI. Between the trimmed V and J ends, which lost 10 bases and 2 bases, there was a span of 12 bases. This chain's CDR3 is CATGDGPYEQYF. CDR3 nucleotide sequence: TGTGCCACCGGGGACGGGCCCTACGAGCAGTACTTC.

The table lists this clone with a few counts. V is TRBV30 and J is TRBJ2-3, with D maybe TRBD1 (5 bases). This CDR3 has 11 amino acids. Germline-derived CDR1 and CDR2 are GTSNPN and SVGIG (reference sequence). V gave up 4 bases and J gave up 4 bases, with 6 bases separating them. CDR3 sequence (DNA): TGTGCCTGGACAGGGTCAGATACGCAGTATTTT. Its protein product is CAWTGSDTQYF.